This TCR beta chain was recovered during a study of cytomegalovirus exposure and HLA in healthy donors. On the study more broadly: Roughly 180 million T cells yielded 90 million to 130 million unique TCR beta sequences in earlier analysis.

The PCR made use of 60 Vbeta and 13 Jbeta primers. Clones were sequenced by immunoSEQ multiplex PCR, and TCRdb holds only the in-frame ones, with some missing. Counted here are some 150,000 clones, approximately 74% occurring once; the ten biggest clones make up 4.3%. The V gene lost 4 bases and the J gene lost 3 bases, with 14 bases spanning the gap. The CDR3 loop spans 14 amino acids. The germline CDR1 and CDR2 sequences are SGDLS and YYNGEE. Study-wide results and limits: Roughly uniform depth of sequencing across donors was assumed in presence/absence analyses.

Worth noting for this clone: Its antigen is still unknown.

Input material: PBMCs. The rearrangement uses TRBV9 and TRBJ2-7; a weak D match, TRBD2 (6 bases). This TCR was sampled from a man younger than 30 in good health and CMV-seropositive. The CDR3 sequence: CASSPPNSGYEQYF. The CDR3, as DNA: TGTGCCAGCAGCCCCCCTAATAGCGGCTACGAGCAGTACTTC.